These T cell receptor beta chains were read from a single sample in a study of blood T cells in healthy people across ages. TCRdb analysed the 5' RACE reads with MiXCR anew, one entry per CDR3 protein. The sample includes some 760,000 distinct CDR3 sequences, around 25% of them seen just once. The same specimen was also included in a second study, on T cells of mothers and their children.

Sequencing was performed on blood. Receptors originate from a boy younger than 18 in good health. Both conserved end residues are part of each CDR3. A D gene is named only where the DNA matches it firmly. Some rows mark clone size as missing; the rest say once, few, many or name a class of expanded clone.

v_call,j_call,cdr3_length,d_call,clone_size,cdr3_nt,cdr3_aa
TRBV7-6,TRBJ2-7,15,TRBD1,-,TGTGCCAGCAGCTTAGTAGGGCAGGGGGCCAACGAGCAGTACTTC,CASSLVGQGANEQYF
TRBV6-2/TRBV6-3,TRBJ1-6,12,-,few,TGTGCCAGCAGTTACACGACTCCACCCCTCCACTTT,CASSYTTPPLHF
TRBV12-3/TRBV12-4,TRBJ1-4,16,-,-,TGTGCCAGCAGTCAAGGGAGGAGTAGACTAGATGAAAAACTGTTTTTT,CASSQGRSRLDEKLFF
TRBV7-9,TRBJ1-4,12,-,-,TGTGCCAGCAGCTTGACTGAGCGGAAACTGTTTTTT,CASSLTERKLFF
TRBV6-5,TRBJ2-6,18,TRBD1,-,TGTGCCAGCAGTTCAACCGGGACAGACCTCTCTGGGGCCAACGTCCTGACTTTC,CASSSTGTDLSGANVLTF
TRBV5-6,TRBJ1-1,13,-,-,TGTGCCAGCAGCTTGGTCTGGGGAACTGAAGCTTTCTTT,CASSLVWGTEAFF
TRBV7-9,TRBJ2-1,13,TRBD2,-,TGTGCCAGCAGCTTAGGTACTAGCGGTGAGCAGTTCTTC,CASSLGTSGEQFF
TRBV12-3/TRBV12-4,TRBJ1-2,14,-,-,TGTGCCAGCAGTTTTGGTGATAGTTTCTTTGGCTACACCTTC,CASSFGDSFFGYTF
TRBV4-1,TRBJ1-5,13,-,few,TGCGCCAGCAGCCAAAACCTCAATCAGCCCCAGCATTTT,CASSQNLNQPQHF
TRBV4-1,TRBJ2-2,17,TRBD2,-,TGCGCCAGCAGCCAAGATAGACTAGCGGGAGTTTCCGGGGAGCTGTTTTTT,CASSQDRLAGVSGELFF
TRBV19,TRBJ2-1,16,-,few,TGTGCCAGTAGTATCGTTGGGGCTAGCTCCTACAATGAGCAGTTCTTC,CASSIVGASSYNEQFF
TRBV28,TRBJ2-1,12,-,-,TGTGCCAGCAGTCGGGCGTCGGGAGAGCAGTTCTTC,CASSRASGEQFF
TRBV7-2,TRBJ2-1,15,-,-,TGTGCCAGCAGCCCCTTCCAAGATTTCTACAATGAGCAGTTCTTC,CASSPFQDFYNEQFF
TRBV20-1,TRBJ2-3,14,TRBD2,-,TGCAGTGCTAGGGGCGGGAGGCCCACAGATACGCAGTATTTT,CSARGGRPTDTQYF
TRBV18,TRBJ1-1,13,-,-,TGTGCCAGCAGCCCGGTCGGGAACACTGAAGCTTTCTTT,CASSPVGNTEAFF
TRBV20-1,TRBJ2-7,13,TRBD1,-,TGCAGTGCTGTGACAGGGCCCACCTACGAGCAGTACTTC,CSAVTGPTYEQYF
TRBV24-1,TRBJ2-3,13,-,-,TGTGCCACCAGTGATTCCCATCAAGATACGCAGTATTTT,CATSDSHQDTQYF
TRBV20-1,TRBJ1-5,9,-,-,TGCAGTGCGGGGCAGCCCCAGCATTTT,CSAGQPQHF
TRBV2,TRBJ1-5,13,-,few,TGTGCCAGCAGTCGAGACTACAATCAGCCCCAGCATTTT,CASSRDYNQPQHF
TRBV20-1,TRBJ1-6,16,-,-,TGCAGTGCTAGAGATATGGTGGGGCGCTATAATTCACCCCTCCACTTT,CSARDMVGRYNSPLHF
TRBV11-3,TRBJ2-3,14,-,few,TGTGCCAGCAGCTTGCTGGGAGGCGCAGATACGCAGTATTTT,CASSLLGGADTQYF
TRBV2,TRBJ2-1,16,TRBD2,-,TGTGCCAGCAGGGTCCGGAGCGGGAGCGTCGACAATGAGCAGTTCTTC,CASRVRSGSVDNEQFF
TRBV20-1,TRBJ2-5,14,TRBD2,few,TGCAGTGCAGCCCCGCCTGGGGGGGAGGAGACCCAGTACTTC,CSAAPPGGEETQYF
TRBV20-1,TRBJ1-4,13,TRBD1,-,TGCAGTGCTCCCGGGACAGTAGGAGAAAAACTGTTTTTT,CSAPGTVGEKLFF
TRBV10-3,TRBJ2-3,13,TRBD2,few,TGTGCCATCAGCGAGCGGGGAGCAGATACGCAGTATTTT,CAISERGADTQYF
TRBV7-9,TRBJ2-5,14,-,few,TGTGCCAGCAGCGTAGCTCGGGGTTTAGAGACCCAGTACTTC,CASSVARGLETQYF
TRBV3-1,TRBJ2-7,14,-,few,TGTGCCAGCAGCCAGGGACCGGGGGCTTTGGAGCAGTACTTC,CASSQGPGALEQYF
TRBV6-2/TRBV6-3,TRBJ2-4,14,TRBD1,few,TGTGCCAGCCTCCCCACACAGGGGATGAACATTCAGTACTTC,CASLPTQGMNIQYF
TRBV11-2,TRBJ2-7,16,TRBD1,few,TGTGCCAGCAGCGTCCGAACAGGGGTAAAATCCTACGAGCAGTACTTC,CASSVRTGVKSYEQYF
TRBV6-5,TRBJ2-7,15,-,few,TGTGCCAGCAGCAGTGTCTGGGTGAGCTCCTACGAGCAGTACTTC,CASSSVWVSSYEQYF
TRBV27,TRBJ2-3,14,-,few,TGTGCCAGCAGTTTAAATCTCGCCGCAGATACGCAGTATTTT,CASSLNLAADTQYF
TRBV2,TRBJ2-1,13,TRBD2,-,TGTGCCAGCCGCCTAGCGGGGGGGTATGAGCAGTTCTTC,CASRLAGGYEQFF
TRBV7-7,TRBJ2-5,12,-,-,TGTGCTAGCAGCTTAGTGAGCACAGGCCAGTACTTC,CASSLVSTGQYF
TRBV10-3,TRBJ2-3,13,TRBD1,-,TGTGCCATCAGTGCAGGGGGCACAGATGCGCAGTATTTT,CAISAGGTDAQYF
TRBV13,TRBJ2-7,14,-,-,TGTGCCAGCAGCAACCGTGAGGGTTCGGACGAGCAGTACTTC,CASSNREGSDEQYF
TRBV7-9,TRBJ1-2,13,-,few,TGTGCCAGCAGCTTTCCCCCCCGCGCCGGCTACACCTTC,CASSFPPRAGYTF
TRBV28,TRBJ2-3,15,TRBD2,-,TGTGCCAGCGGGACGAGCGGGAGAAAGTTAGATACGCAGTATTTT,CASGTSGRKLDTQYF
TRBV24-1,TRBJ1-1,12,-,-,TGTGCCACCACCGCACCGAACACTGAAGCTTTCTTT,CATTAPNTEAFF
TRBV5-1,TRBJ2-1,16,TRBD2,few,TGCGCCAGCAGCTTCCGGACTAGCGCGAACTACAATGAGCAGTTCTTC,CASSFRTSANYNEQFF